Shown below are 8 T cell receptor beta chains from a single sample sequenced in a study of CD8 T cells in ankylosing spondylitis (dated by TCRdb to between 2016 and 2019). Library generation was performed with 5' RACE. Instrument used: Illumina HiSeq 2500. TCRdb redid the processing of the public reads, applying fastp at Q25 and MiXCR, and retained in-frame beta chains. A single entry per CDR3 protein holds the most common genes and DNA from its merged rows. The sample has approximately 250,000 distinct CDR3 sequences on record, about 10% of them singletons. The ten largest clones represent 2.6% of the sample. The sample comprised blood, either unsorted or a sorted T cell fraction (not recorded which). These receptor sequences come from a male donor with ankylosing spondylitis or in good health (not recorded which).

The CDR3 reads CASSLASGSTGELFF. Written as DNA, the CDR3 is TGTGCCAGCAGCTTGGCTAGCGGGAGCACCGGGGAGCTGTTTTTT. The V and J genes are TRBV7-2 and TRBJ2-2; 10 bases align to TRBD2. Trimming took 3 bases from V and 4 from J; bases not matched to a gene: 2. The CDR3 is 15 residues long. The germline V gene has CDR1 SGHTA and CDR2 FQGNSA.

There are a few counts of this clonotype. This rearrangement joins TRBV7-2 to TRBJ2-5; D is undetermined. The CDR3 consists of 13 residues. V lost 2 bases to trimming and J lost 3 bases, with 7 bases between them. CDR1 is SGHTA, CDR2 FQGNSA, per germline. CDR3 protein: CASSLFPKETQYF. CDR3 nucleotide sequence: TGTGCCAGCAGCTTATTTCCGAAAGAGACCCAGTACTTC.

This clonotype was counted at least ten times. The gene calls are TRBV13 and TRBJ2-5; 13 bases fit TRBD2. Germline CDR1 is PRHDT and CDR2 is FYEKMQ (reference sequence). The CDR3 extends over 16 amino acids. J lost 2 bases, V lost 5 bases, and 5 bases had no gene match. The CDR3 DNA reads as TGTGCCAGCAGCCCCGGGACTAGCGGGGCGCAAGAGACCCAGTACTTC. Translated, it gives CASSPGTSGAQETQYF.

This clonotype occurred a few times. This chain uses TRBV10-2 with TRBJ2-1; 9 nucleotides line up with TRBD2. With V trimmed by 6 bases and J by 6 bases, 9 bases remained unmatched. This CDR3 has 15 amino acids. The germline CDR1 and CDR2 sequences are WSHSY and SAAADI. CDR3 amino acids: CASSLTSGQFNEQFF. CDR3 nucleotides: TGCGCCAGCAGCCTGACTAGCGGTCAGTTCAATGAGCAGTTCTTC.

This clonotype showed up many times. CDR3 DNA sequence: TGTGCCGCGCGGGAGGGTCGAAGTACTGAAGCTTTCTTT. As protein: CAAREGRSTEAFF. This sequence joins TRBV12-3 or TRBV12-4 and TRBJ1-1; the D is unclear. The CDR3 has 13 amino acids. Trimming shortened V by 11 bases and J by 5 bases, and 18 bases separated the two germline ends.

This clonotype has ten or more counts. The V and J genes are TRBV6-5 and TRBJ2-1; 9 nucleotides align to TRBD2. CDR1 is MNHEY, CDR2 SVGAGI, per germline. CDR3 size: 15 residues. The J segment lost 2 bases and the V segment lost 5 bases, leaving 4 bases of the junction unmatched. The CDR3 DNA sequence: TGTGCCAGCAGTAACGTAGCGGGAGCCTACAATGAGCAGTTCTTC. Protein product: CASSNVAGAYNEQFF.

Note on this clonotype: This could be a read error, since a much larger clone is one nucleotide away. The V and J genes are TRBV7-2 and TRBJ1-2; 10 nucleotides match TRBD1. The CDR3 consists of 14 residues. CDR1 SGHTA and CDR2 FQGNSA come from the germline V gene. J gave up 6 bases and V 3 bases, and 4 bases lay outside the gene matches. The CDR3 DNA reads as TGTACCAGCAGCTTGGACAGGGGGGGAGATGGCTACACCTTC. It translates to CTSSLDRGGDGYTF.

This clonotype was found many times. The rearrangement links TRBV5-1 to TRBJ1-1, with D perhaps TRBD1 (6 bases). V lost 3 bases and J lost 2, with 8 bases in between. In germline, CDR1 is SGHRS, CDR2 YFSETQ. The CDR3 contains 13 residues. The CDR3 coding sequence is TGCGCCAGCAGCTGGGACACTAACACTGAAGCTTTCTTT. Its translation is CASSWDTNTEAFF.